These T cell receptor beta chains were read from a single sample in a study of blood T cell repertoires in COVID-19. Libraries were prepared by immunoSEQ multiplex PCR; TCRdb keeps only in-frame clonotypes and omits some of them. Of a few hundred thousand clones in the sample, 70% to 90% were seen once. The sample comprised peripheral blood. The receptors come from a woman aged 55-75 years with COVID-19, enrolled during active disease. The CDR3 runs from the conserved cysteine through the conserved F or W. D genes are given only for firm matches. The listing skips clone size in some rows; elsewhere it reads once, few, many or a size class.

v_gene	abundance	j_gene	d_gene	CDR3nt	CDR3aa
TRBV4-1	.	TRBJ1-5	.	TGCGCCAGCAGCCAAGGGGCGAATCAGCCCCAGCATTTT	CASSQGANQPQHF
TRBV7-8	.	TRBJ1-2	.	TGTGCCAGCAGCTTAGCGTTAGCCTTTGGCTACACCTTC	CASSLALAFGYTF
TRBV9	.	TRBJ2-1	TRBD2	TGTGCCAGCAGCTCCCTCCCTGGGGGGGACCCCCTTTGGAATGAGCAGTTCTTC	CASSSLPGGDPLWNEQFF
TRBV7-2	few	TRBJ1-3	.	TGTGCCAGCAGCTTAGCGGAGGGAAACACCATATATTTT	CASSLAEGNTIYF
TRBV9	.	TRBJ2-5	TRBD1	TGTGCCAGCAGCGTCCAGGGGGCCGCAGAGACCCAGTACTTC	CASSVQGAAETQYF
TRBV7-3	.	TRBJ1-1	.	TGTGCCAGCAGCTCCGGGGGGGTAGCTGAAGCTTTCTTT	CASSSGGVAEAFF
TRBV11-3	.	TRBJ1-2	TRBD1	TGTGCCAGCAGCTTAGGGTCAGGGGGCTATGGCTACACCTTC	CASSLGSGGYGYTF
TRBV4-2	once	TRBJ2-1	.	TGTGCCAGCAGCCAAGACGCCTACAATGAGCAGTTCTTC	CASSQDAYNEQFF
TRBV4-1	.	TRBJ1-2	TRBD1	TGCGCCACCCAAGGGACAGACGCGTATGGCTACACCTTC	CATQGTDAYGYTF
TRBV5-1	.	TRBJ2-6	.	TGCGCCAGCAGCCAGGGGACTGGGGCCAACGTCCTGACTTTC	CASSQGTGANVLTF
TRBV12-3/TRBV12-4	.	TRBJ2-5	.	TGTGCCAGCAGCACAGGGTGGGAGACCCAGTACTTC	CASSTGWETQYF
TRBV20-1	.	TRBJ2-7	.	TGCAGTGTCAGGGCCCACGAGCAGTACTTC	CSVRAHEQYF
TRBV9	.	TRBJ2-5	TRBD1	TGTGCCAGCAGCCCGACAGGGCGCCAAGAGACCCAGTACTTC	CASSPTGRQETQYF
TRBV5-4	.	TRBJ2-1	TRBD1	TGTGCCAGCAGCTCCTATTCGGGACAGTCCTACAATGAGCAGTTCTTC	CASSSYSGQSYNEQFF
TRBV4-3	.	TRBJ1-2	TRBD1	TGCGCCAGCAGCAACAGGGGAGGAGGTAATGGCTACACCTTC	CASSNRGGGNGYTF
TRBV6-5	.	TRBJ2-7	TRBD1	TGTGCCAGCAGCCGGACAGGGAGGAACTACGAGCAGTACTTC	CASSRTGRNYEQYF
TRBV19	.	TRBJ1-2	.	TGTGCCAGTAGTATAGTCGGTGGGACTTTCGACTATGGCTACACCTTC	CASSIVGGTFDYGYTF
TRBV6-1	.	TRBJ1-1	.	TGTGCCAGCAGTGACGGGGTAAGCACTGAAGCTTTCTTT	CASSDGVSTEAFF
TRBV7-2	.	TRBJ1-1	.	TGTGCCAGCAGCTTAGGGGCATACCAAGCTTTCTTT	CASSLGAYQAFF
TRBV21-1	.	TRBJ1-5	.	TGTGCCAGCAGCAAATTAAGTCCAGGGGAGAACAATCAGCCCCAGCATTTT	CASSKLSPGENNQPQHF
TRBV6-5	.	TRBJ1-2	TRBD1	TGTGCCAGCAGTACCGGGACAGCTAACTATGGCTACACCTTC	CASSTGTANYGYTF
TRBV5-1	.	TRBJ2-3	TRBD1	TGCGCCAGCAGCAGCAGACAGGGTTCCGGGCAGTATTTT	CASSSRQGSGQYF
TRBV7-9	.	TRBJ2-4	TRBD1	TGTGCCATCGAACTAGGGACAGGGGAAGACATTCAGTACTTC	CAIELGTGEDIQYF
TRBV11-2	once	TRBJ2-3	TRBD1	TGTGCCAGCAGCTGGACAGGGGTAGATACGCAGTATTTT	CASSWTGVDTQYF
TRBV7-2	.	TRBJ1-2	.	TGTGCCAGCAGCCCCGGACAGAAGGGTGGCTACACCTTC	CASSPGQKGGYTF
TRBV5-1	.	TRBJ1-6	TRBD1	TGCGCCAGCAGCCGGGGACAGGGACCCGCGATGGGTAATTCACCCCTCCACTTT	CASSRGQGPAMGNSPLHF
TRBV7-7	.	TRBJ2-5	.	TGTGCCAGTGGGTTTAGGGGGGAGACCCAGTACTTC	CASGFRGETQYF
TRBV18	.	TRBJ1-5	.	TGTGCCAGCTCAGGGGACATAAATCAGCCCCAGCATTTT	CASSGDINQPQHF
TRBV27	.	TRBJ1-2	.	TGTGCCAGCAGTTTGTTACCAGGGGTCTATGGCTACACCTTC	CASSLLPGVYGYTF
TRBV2	.	TRBJ2-3	TRBD1	TGTGCCAGCAGTGATGACAGGGTCGAGACCCAAGATACGCAGTATTTT	CASSDDRVETQDTQYF
TRBV5-1	.	TRBJ2-1	.	TGCGCCAGCAGCTTGGGGGGCGCGAATGAGCAGTTCTTC	CASSLGGANEQFF